This TCR beta chain was sequenced during a study of T cell repertoires in cytomegalovirus infection. Study-level background: The study used recently identified HLA-C-restricted and well-studied HLA-B-restricted CMV epitopes. Indicated by public TCR beta signatures were CMV infection and matching HLA type. Study-wide results and caveats: Totalled public TCR beta family frequency picked out people who carried CMV plus the relevant HLA. In two of eight donors, the top clonotype was HLA-C-restricted CMV-specific.

TCRdb processed the reads anew with MiXCR; each CDR3 protein has one entry. The table shows about a million distinct CDR3 sequences, with approximately 33% occurring only once. V dropped 3 bases and J dropped 7 bases, with 11 bases sitting between them. The CDR3 covers 13 residues. Germline V gives CDR1 SGHKS, CDR2 YYEKEE (reference sequence). Concerning this clonotype: Its antigen is unknown.

The receptor was derived from a human donor in good health (CMV status not recorded). Some clones in this sample may be carry-over from other donors' samples. Sequenced material: cultured CD8+ T cells from PBMCs, taken from culture after CMV antigen stimulation. The chain carries TRBV5-5 and TRBJ2-1, with D possibly being TRBD2 (6 bases). The DNA for the CDR3 is TGTGCCAGCAGCTCCCCGGAGGGGAATGAGCAGTTCTTC. It is translated as CASSSPEGNEQFF.